The T cell receptor beta chain described here comes from a study of blood T cell repertoires in COVID-19. As for the study in general: Material from acute and convalescent COVID-19 was sourced from the United States, Italy and Spain. PBMCs, B-cell-depleted T cells, or T cells were the source of the cDNA or gDNA that made up the material.

Original processing notes: Nucleated cell counts were estimated from reference gene primer amplification. Assay: immunoSEQ multiplex PCR; the TCRdb copy retains only in-frame clones and omits some. Clone size and the V and J calls come from that table; the DNA yielded D and trimming. In the table there are about 270,000 clones, nearly 85% of which are singletons. Sequenced material: peripheral blood. The sequence was obtained from a human donor in a cohort sampled during active COVID-19.

CDR3 bases: TGTGCCAGCAGCTTGGGCATAAAACTATTTAGGAATCAGCCCCAGCATTTT. Its protein is CASSLGIKLFRNQPQHF. J is TRBJ1-5 and V is TRBV5-8; no definite D call. This CDR3 has 17 residues. V gave up 0 bases and J gave up 4 bases, with 17 bases separating them. Germline V CDR1 and CDR2: SGHTS, YDEGEE.